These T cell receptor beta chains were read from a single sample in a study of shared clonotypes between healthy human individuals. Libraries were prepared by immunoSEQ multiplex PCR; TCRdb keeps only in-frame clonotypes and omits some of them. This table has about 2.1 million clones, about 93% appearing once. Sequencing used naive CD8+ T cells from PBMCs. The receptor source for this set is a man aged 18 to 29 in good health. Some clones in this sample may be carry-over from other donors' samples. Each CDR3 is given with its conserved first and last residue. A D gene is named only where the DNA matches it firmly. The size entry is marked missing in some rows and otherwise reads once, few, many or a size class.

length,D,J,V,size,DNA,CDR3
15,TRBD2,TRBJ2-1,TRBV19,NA,TGTGCCAGTAGTAGTTGGGCTAGCGGCTACAATGAGCAGTTCTTC,CASSSWASGYNEQFF
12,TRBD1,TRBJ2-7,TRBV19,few,TGTGCCAGTAGTCCGACAGGGTACGAGCAGTACTTC,CASSPTGYEQYF
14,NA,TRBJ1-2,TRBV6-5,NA,TGTGCCAGCAGTTATACGGGGATCACGGGAGGCTACACCTTC,CASSYTGITGGYTF
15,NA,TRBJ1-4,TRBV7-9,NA,TGTGCCAGCAGCTTAGGCGTCAGGGCAGGGGAAAAACTGTTTTTT,CASSLGVRAGEKLFF
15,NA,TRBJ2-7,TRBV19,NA,TGTGCCAGTAGTATAGGGTCCCCCAATGTCTACGAGCAGTACTTC,CASSIGSPNVYEQYF
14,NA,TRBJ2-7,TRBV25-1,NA,TGTGCCAGCAGTCCCAGTTATAGCTCCTACGAGCAGTACTTC,CASSPSYSSYEQYF
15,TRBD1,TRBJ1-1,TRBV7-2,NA,TGTGCCAGCAGCTTAGTAAGGACAGGGAACACTGAAGCTTTCTTT,CASSLVRTGNTEAFF
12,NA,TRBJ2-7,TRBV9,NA,TGTGCCAGCAGCGAGGCCGGGAACGAGCAGTACTTC,CASSEAGNEQYF
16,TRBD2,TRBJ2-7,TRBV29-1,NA,TGCAGCGTTGCGATGGGGACTAGCGGGAGGCCCTACGAGCAGTACTTC,CSVAMGTSGRPYEQYF
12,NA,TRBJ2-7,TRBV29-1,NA,TGCAGCGTTGTTCCAGGGAACTACGAGCAGTACTTC,CSVVPGNYEQYF
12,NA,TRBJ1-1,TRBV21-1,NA,TGTGCCAGCAGGAGACCCTGGGCCCGAATCGCATTT,CASRRPWARIAF
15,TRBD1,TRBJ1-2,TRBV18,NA,TGTGCCAGCTCACCCCCGGGACAGGGACTGTATGGCTACACCTTC,CASSPPGQGLYGYTF
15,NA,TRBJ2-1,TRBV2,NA,TGTGCCAGCAGTCAACCCTGGACAGAAAACAATGAGCAGTTCTTC,CASSQPWTENNEQFF
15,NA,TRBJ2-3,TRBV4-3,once,TGCGCCAGCAGCCGGTTGCTGCAGAGCACAGATACGCAGTATTTT,CASSRLLQSTDTQYF
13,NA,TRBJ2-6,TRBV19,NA,TGTGCCAGTAGTATGCGTGGGGCCAACGTCCTGACTTTC,CASSMRGANVLTF
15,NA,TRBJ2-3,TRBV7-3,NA,TGTGCCAGCAGCTTTAGGTGGGGTAGGACAGATACGCAGTATTTT,CASSFRWGRTDTQYF
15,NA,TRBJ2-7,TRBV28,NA,TGTGCCAGCACCCGGGCGGGCCGGAGCTCCTACGAGCAGTACTTC,CASTRAGRSSYEQYF
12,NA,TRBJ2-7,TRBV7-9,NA,TGTGCCAGCAGTCACTACTTCTACGAGCAGTACTTC,CASSHYFYEQYF
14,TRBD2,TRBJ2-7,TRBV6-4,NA,TGTGCCAGCACCCGACTAGCTGACACCTACGAGCAGTACTTC,CASTRLADTYEQYF
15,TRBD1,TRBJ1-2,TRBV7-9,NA,TGTGCCAGCAGCTCGACGACAGGGGCTAACTATGGCTACACCTTC,CASSSTTGANYGYTF
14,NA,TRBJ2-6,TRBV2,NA,TGTGCCAGCATTAACAGGGCTGGGGCCAACGTCCTGACTTTC,CASINRAGANVLTF
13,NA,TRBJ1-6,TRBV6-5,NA,TGTGCCAGCGGCCCGGTAAATAATTCACCCCTCCACTTT,CASGPVNNSPLHF
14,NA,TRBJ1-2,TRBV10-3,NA,TGTGCCATCAGTGGCGAGTTGTCCACAGATGGCTACACCTTC,CAISGELSTDGYTF
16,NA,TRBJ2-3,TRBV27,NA,TGTGCCAGCAGTCCCGTTCGGGGGTCACCCACAGATACGCAGTATTTT,CASSPVRGSPTDTQYF
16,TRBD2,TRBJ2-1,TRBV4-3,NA,TGCGCCAGCAGCCAAGATGGACTAGCGGGTTACAATGAGCAGTTCTTC,CASSQDGLAGYNEQFF
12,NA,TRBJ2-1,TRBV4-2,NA,TGTGCCAGCAGCCAAAGTGGCAATGAGCAGTTCTTC,CASSQSGNEQFF
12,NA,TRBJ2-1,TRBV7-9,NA,TGTGCCAGCAGCTTAGAGGGTAATGAGCAGTTCTTC,CASSLEGNEQFF
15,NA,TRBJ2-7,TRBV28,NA,TGTGCCAGCAGTCTCACGGGGGCCAGGGCGTACGAGCAGTACTTC,CASSLTGARAYEQYF
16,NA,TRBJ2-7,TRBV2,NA,TGTGCCAGCAGCCGATCCCGGGACAAGGGGGGATACGAGCAGTACTTC,CASSRSRDKGGYEQYF
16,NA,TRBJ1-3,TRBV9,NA,TGTGCCAGCAGCGTAGCTGGAGCTGGCTCTGGAAACACCATATATTTT,CASSVAGAGSGNTIYF
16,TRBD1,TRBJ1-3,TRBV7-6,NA,TGTGCCAGCAGCTTTGTAACGGGACAGCTCAGAAACACCATATATTTT,CASSFVTGQLRNTIYF
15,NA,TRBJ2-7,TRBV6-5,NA,TGTGCCAGCAGCCGCGTGGGGCTGAGCTCCTACGAGCAGTACTTC,CASSRVGLSSYEQYF
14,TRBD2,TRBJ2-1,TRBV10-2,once,TGCGCCAGCAGAGATAGCGGGAGTTACAATGAGCAGTTCTTC,CASRDSGSYNEQFF
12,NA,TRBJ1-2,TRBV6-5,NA,TGTGCCAGCAGTCTAGACAGCTATGGCTACACCTTC,CASSLDSYGYTF
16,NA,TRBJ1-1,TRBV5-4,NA,TGTGCCAGCAGCCCCCTCGACACCACCATGAACACTGAAGCTTTCTTT,CASSPLDTTMNTEAFF
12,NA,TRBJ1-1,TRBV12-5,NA,TGTGCTAGTGGTTATGGCAGCCTAGAAGCTTTCTTT,CASGYGSLEAFF
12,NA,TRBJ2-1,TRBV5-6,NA,TGTGCCAGCAGCTTGTTCGGCAATGAGCAGTTCTTC,CASSLFGNEQFF
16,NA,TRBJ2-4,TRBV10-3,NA,TGTGCCATCAGTGAGTCGGAGGCCCTAGCCAAAAACATTCAGTACTTC,CAISESEALAKNIQYF
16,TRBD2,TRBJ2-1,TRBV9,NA,TGTGCCAGCAGCCCCAGAGCGGGAGGGACATACAATGAGCAGTTCTTC,CASSPRAGGTYNEQFF
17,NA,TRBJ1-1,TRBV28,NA,TGTGCCAGCAGTGCCCCCTCCCTACAGGGCCGGGCCACTGAAGCTTTCTTT,CASSAPSLQGRATEAFF
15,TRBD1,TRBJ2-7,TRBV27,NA,TGTGCCAGCAGTTTTTCTACGACAGGGGTTACGGAGCAGTACTTC,CASSFSTTGVTEQYF
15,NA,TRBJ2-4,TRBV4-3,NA,TGCGCCAGCAGCCAAGATAGAGGGTTCGGAAACATTCAGTACTTC,CASSQDRGFGNIQYF
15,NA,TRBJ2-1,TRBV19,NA,TGTGCCAGTAGTCCCCCCCCCGGGTCTCGCAATGAGCAGTTCTTC,CASSPPPGSRNEQFF
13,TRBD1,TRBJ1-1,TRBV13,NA,TGTGCCAGTGGATACAGGGGTGTGCGTGAAGCTTTCTTT,CASGYRGVREAFF
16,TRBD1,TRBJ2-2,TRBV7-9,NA,TGTGCCAGCAGCTCAGACAGGGGTGGTGACACCGGGGAGCTGTTTTTT,CASSSDRGGDTGELFF